These 22 T cell receptor beta chains were all obtained from the same sample, sequenced in a study of blood T cell repertoires in COVID-19. Sequencing was performed with immunoSEQ multiplex PCR; in TCRdb, only in-frame clones are kept and a portion is missing. Of about 300,000 clones listed, approximately 84% were seen once; the top ten hold roughly 1.6%. Sequencing was carried out using peripheral blood. The origin of the receptors is a human donor with COVID-19, enrolled during active disease. The donor label of this sample is uncertain.

This clone has only one observation. The V gene is TRBV28, the J gene TRBJ1-5, with a weak D call TRBD1 (6 bases). The CDR3 covers 16 residues. Between the trimmed V and J ends, which lost 2 bases and 2 bases, there was a span of 13 bases. Per the germline V gene, CDR1 is MDHEN and CDR2 is SYDVKM. CDR3 coding DNA: TGTGCCAGCAGTTTAGGGGGAGGGGGTGGCAATCAGCCCCAGCATTTT. Translated: CASSLGGGGGNQPQHF. Using reference TRBV28 and TRBJ1-5 for the parts outside the CDR3, the full variable domain is DVKVTQSSRYLVKRTGEKVFLECVQDMDHENMFWYRQDPGLGLRLIYFSYDVKMKEKGDIPEGYSVSREKKERFSLILESASTNQTSMYLCASSLGGGGGNQPQHFGDGTRLSIL.

The chain uses TRBV9 and TRBJ1-5, with D hard to call. The germline gives CDR1 SGDLS, CDR2 YYNGEE. The CDR3 runs to 15 residues. Trimming removed 3 bases at V and 0 bases at J, with 10 bases between. CDR3 region: CASSGGPYSNQPQHF. DNA for the CDR3: TGTGCCAGCAGCGGAGGTCCCTATAGCAATCAGCCCCAGCATTTT.

J is TRBJ1-3 and V is TRBV18, with D perhaps TRBD1 (6 bases). V was cut by 6 bases and J by 0 bases, with 9 bases left in between. The length of the CDR3 is 14 residues. Per germline, CDR1 KGHSH and CDR2 LQKENI. The CDR3 nucleotides are TGTGCCAGCTCTAACAGGGACTCTGGAAACACCATATATTTT. Protein: CASSNRDSGNTIYF.

V usage is TRBV7-8 and J usage is TRBJ1-4; D is uncertain. With 5 bases removed from V and 0 bases from J, the gap between germline ends came to 7 bases. From germline, CDR1 is SGHVS and CDR2 FQNEAQ. The CDR3 sequence is 14 residues long. The CDR3, as DNA: TGTGCCAGCAGCCCCGGAGCAACTAATGAAAAACTGTTTTTT. The encoded protein is CASSPGATNEKLFF.

The CDR3 DNA follows: TGTGCCAGCAGTTACGGGACAGGGAGCACTGAAGCTTTCTTT. The encoded protein is CASSYGTGSTEAFF. J is TRBJ1-1 and V is TRBV6-2 or TRBV6-3; 9 positions match TRBD1. V was clipped by 2 bases and J by 4 bases; unmatched bases: 2. This CDR3 spans 14 amino acids. Germline CDR1 MNHEY, CDR2 SVGEGT.

The chain links TRBV24-1 to TRBJ1-6, with 7 bases that match TRBD1. The CDR3 runs 17 residues. V lost 2 bases and J lost 4; bases outside the gene matches: 7. Germline loops: CDR1 KGHDR, CDR2 SFDVKD. The CDR3 region has the DNA TGTGCCACCAGTGATTACAGGGGCGGGGATTATAATTCACCCCTCCACTTT. Its protein product is CATSDYRGGDYNSPLHF.

The V gene is TRBV15, the J gene TRBJ2-2; D is ambiguous. The germline V gene has CDR1 LNHNV and CDR2 YYDKDF (reference sequence). V lost 3 bases to trimming and J lost 0 bases, with 11 bases between them. CDR3 size: 16 residues. The CDR3 is CATSSRRPTNTGELFF. In DNA, the CDR3 is TGTGCCACCAGCAGTAGGAGACCGACGAACACCGGGGAGCTGTTTTTT.

This chain uses TRBV7-6 with TRBJ2-2, with TRBD2 matching over 8 bases. J was trimmed by 6 bases and V by 2 bases; bases with no gene match: 11. Germline V gene data show CDR1 as SGHVS and CDR2 as FNYEAQ. There are 17 residues in the CDR3. The CDR3, as DNA: TGTGCCAGCAGCTTACAGGGGCCTAGCGGGTTTCCCGGGGAGCTGTTTTTT. Protein product: CASSLQGPSGFPGELFF.

V usage is TRBV18 and J usage is TRBJ2-7; tentative D call: TRBD2 (6 bases). There are 15 residues in the CDR3. The V end was cut by 1 base, the J end by 5 bases, with 15 bases between. CDR1 and CDR2 (germline): KGHSH, LQKENI. The CDR3 nucleotides read TGTGCCAGCTCACCACTAAGCGGGCGGGAAAACGAGCAGTACTTC. Its protein product is CASSPLSGRENEQYF.

The chain recombines TRBV29-1 with TRBJ1-6; 7 positions agree with TRBD1. V lost 6 bases, J lost 10 bases, and 9 bases stayed unmatched. Germline loops: CDR1 SQVTM, CDR2 ANQGSEA. CDR3 length: 13 amino acids. The CDR3 coding sequence is TGCAGCGTACGACAGGGAGAAGGATCACCCCTCCACTTT. Its translation is CSVRQGEGSPLHF.

The CDR3 coding sequence is TGTGCCAGCAGCTTCCTCGGGGGGCGCGAGGGTGAGCAGTACTTC. Encoded protein: CASSFLGGREGEQYF. This sequence joins TRBV7-3 and TRBJ2-7, with D possibly matching TRBD2 (7 bases). The CDR3 runs to 15 residues. The V end was cut by 3 bases, the J end by 7 bases, with 19 bases between. CDR1 is SGHTA and CDR2 is FQGTGA in the germline V gene.

The gene calls are TRBV20-1 and TRBJ1-1, with D unresolved. CDR3 length: 10 amino acids. Germline V gene sequence: CDR1 DFQATT, CDR2 SNEGSKA (reference sequence). The DNA for the CDR3 is TGCAGCGACCGACGGGAGGAAGCTTTCTTT. Its protein product is CSDRREEAFF.

In its sample, this clone was seen a few times. This sequence joins TRBV28 and TRBJ2-2; TRBD2 agrees at 12 bases. The CDR3 has 21 amino acids. Losses at the gene ends were 1 base for V and 2 bases for J; bases not matched to a gene: 14. The germline CDR1 and CDR2 sequences are MDHEN and SYDVKM. The CDR3 loop is CASSLYTPWTSGKVNTGELFF. For the CDR3, the DNA is TGTGCCAGCAGTTTATATACCCCGTGGACTAGCGGGAAGGTCAACACCGGGGAGCTGTTTTTT.

DNA of the CDR3: TGTGCCAGCAGCCTGATCCTCGGGGACAGTTATGAAAAACTGTTTTTT. It is translated as CASSLILGDSYEKLFF. This sequence joins TRBV28 and TRBJ1-4; 7 nucleotides match TRBD1. The germline gives CDR1 MDHEN, CDR2 SYDVKM. The CDR3 totals 16 residues. The J segment lost 6 bases and the V segment lost 6 bases, leaving 13 bases of the junction unmatched.

This chain joins TRBV6-5 and TRBJ1-2, with D uncertain. CDR3 length: 14 residues. From germline, CDR1 is MNHEY and CDR2 SVGAGI. V was shortened by 5 bases and J by 7 bases, with 17 bases between the two germline ends. The CDR3 bases are TGTGCCAGCAGTCAGTCCGGACGGGATCGTGGCTACACCTTC. Translation: CASSQSGRDRGYTF.

A single count supports this clone. The chain joins TRBV7-9 to TRBJ1-1; D not resolved. Between the trimmed V and J ends, which lost 3 bases and 3 bases, there was a span of 8 bases. Germline CDR1 SEHNR, CDR2 FQNEAQ (reference sequence). This CDR3 is built from 13 residues. CDR3 sequence reads: CASSFEGDTEAFF. CDR3 nucleotides: TGTGCCAGCAGCTTTGAGGGAGACACTGAAGCTTTCTTT.

The chain couples TRBV7-2 to TRBJ2-7, with 10 bases aligning to TRBD2. Germline V gene data show CDR1 as SGHTA and CDR2 as FQGNSA. Trimming cost V 6 bases and J 3 bases; bases outside gene matches: 5. This CDR3 is 14 amino acids long. DNA of the CDR3: TGTGCCAGCAGTCGATCTAGCGGGAGCTACGAGCAGTACTTC. Its protein product is CASSRSSGSYEQYF.

This clone was seen a single time. The rearrangement uses TRBV7-6 and TRBJ2-2, with 7 bases that match TRBD2. The germline CDR1 and CDR2 sequences are SGHVS and FNYEAQ. V lost 4 bases and J lost 2; bases outside the gene matches: 4. The CDR3 consists of 15 residues. The CDR3 sequence is CASSSGGGNTGELFF. DNA of the CDR3: TGTGCCAGCAGCTCCGGCGGGGGAAACACCGGGGAGCTGTTTTTT. Supplemented by reference TRBV7-6 and TRBJ2-2, the full variable domain reads GAGVSQSPRYKVTKRGQDVALRCDPISGHVSLYWYRQALGQGPEFLTYFNYEAQQDKSGLPNDRFSAERPEGSISTLTIQRTEQRDSAMYRCASSSGGGNTGELFFGEGSRLTVL.

Written as DNA, the CDR3 is TGTGCCAGTAGTATTATCTCGGGACAAGAAAATGAAAAACTGTTTTTT. Its translation: CASSIISGQENEKLFF. The V gene is TRBV19, the J gene TRBJ1-4, with D tentatively TRBD1 (6 bases). Trimming removed 3 bases from V and 5 bases from J, with 16 bases in between. In germline, CDR1 is LNHDA, CDR2 SQIVND (reference sequence). The CDR3 has 16 amino acids.

The V call is TRBV5-1, the J call TRBJ2-5; 12 bases fit TRBD2. The J segment lost 4 bases and the V segment lost 5 bases, leaving 6 bases of the junction unmatched. Looked up from germline, CDR1 is SGHRS and CDR2 is YFSETQ. There are 15 residues in the CDR3. CDR3 DNA sequence: TGCGCCAGCAGACAGACTAGCGGGAGTTTAGAGACCCAGTACTTC. As protein: CASRQTSGSLETQYF.

The CDR3 nucleotides read TGTGCCAGCAGCTTCCTTAGCGGGAGCCTTCAAGAGACCCAGTACTTC. It yields the protein CASSFLSGSLQETQYF. This rearrangement joins TRBV9 to TRBJ2-5; 9 nucleotides match TRBD2. CDR1 and CDR2 (germline): SGDLS, YYNGEE. V shed 4 bases, J shed 2 bases, and the junction held 9 bases outside the gene matches. The CDR3 has 16 residues. The whole variable domain, remainder taken from reference TRBV9 and TRBJ2-5, is DSGVTQTPKHLITATGQRVTLRCSPRSGDLSVYWYQQSLDQGLQFLIQYYNGEERAKGNILERFSAQQFPDLHSELNLSSLELGDSALYFCASSFLSGSLQETQYFGPGTRLLVL.

The chain uses TRBV3-1 (or the pseudogene TRBV3-2) and TRBJ2-1, with 9 bases matching TRBD2. This CDR3 has 15 residues. V was pared by 4 bases and J by 9 bases, with 10 bases of the junction left unmatched. CDR1 LGHDT and CDR2 YNNKEL come from the germline V gene (reference sequence). CDR3 amino acids: CASSLGSGSGGEQFF. The CDR3 nucleotides read TGTGCCAGCAGCCTAGGTAGCGGGAGTGGGGGTGAGCAGTTCTTC.